These T cell receptor beta chains were read from a single sample in a study of post-analysis software for immune sequencing data. TCRdb reanalysed the PCR reads using MiXCR and keeps one entry per CDR3 protein. The sample has around 700,000 distinct CDR3 sequences, 59% seen once; the top ten hold around 11%. The source material was blood. The source of these receptors is a girl aged 2-10 years with multiple sclerosis. Each CDR3 is given with its conserved first and last residue. D genes are given only for firm matches. Expanded clones get a size class; other rows say once, few or many, or leave the size out.

clone_size j_call v_call d_call cdr3_aa cdr3_nt
- TRBJ2-1 TRBV7-2 - CASSPRDQETQFF TGTGCCAGCAGCCCCCGGGACCAAGAGACCCAGTTCTTC
- TRBJ2-6 TRBV20-1 - CSARDSVSGANVLTF TGCAGTGCTAGAGATTCGGTTTCTGGGGCCAACGTCCTGACTTTC
- TRBJ2-3 TRBV4-3 TRBD1 CASSQARTGAADTQYF TGCGCCAGCAGCCAAGCCCGGACAGGGGCAGCAGATACGCAGTATTTT
- TRBJ2-1 TRBV12-3/TRBV12-4 - CVSSLASNEQFF TGTGTCAGCAGTTTAGCGTCCAATGAGCAGTTCTTC
- TRBJ2-1 TRBV29-1 - CSVLGIEGGEGDNEQFF TGCAGCGTGCTAGGGATTGAGGGAGGAGAGGGGGACAATGAGCAGTTCTTC
- TRBJ2-1 TRBV7-2 TRBD2 CASSLIPGTSGKNEQFF TGTGCCAGCAGCTTAATCCCCGGGACTAGCGGGAAGAATGAGCAGTTCTTC
- TRBJ1-2 TRBV11-2 - CASSLDAGPVGCTF TGTGCCAGCAGCTTAGACGCAGGCCCCGTGGGCTGCACCTTC
- TRBJ2-5 TRBV29-1 - CSGKRVTGGLAFETQYF TGCAGCGGCAAGCGAGTCACAGGGGGACTAGCATTCGAGACCCAGTACTTC
- TRBJ2-1 TRBV29-1 - CSVGRGSRNEQFF TGCAGCGTTGGGCGGGGAAGTAGGAATGAGCAGTTCTTC
- TRBJ1-5 TRBV20-1 - CSARGGAGSNQPQHF TGCAGTGCTAGAGGAGGCGCGGGGAGCAATCAGCCCCAGCATTTT
few TRBJ2-3 TRBV7-2 TRBD2 CASSPPRLAGEEQYF TGTGCCAGCAGCCCACCTCGTCTAGCGGGGGAAGAGCAGTATTTT
- TRBJ2-7 TRBV3-1 TRBD2 CASSQWGGYEQYF TGTGCCAGCAGCCAGTGGGGGGGTTACGAGCAGTACTTC
- TRBJ1-6 TRBV5-5 TRBD1 CASSSDRAGSPLHF TGTGCCAGCAGCTCAGACAGGGCGGGATCACCCCTCCACTTT
- TRBJ2-7 TRBV6-5 - CASSRQRLVYEQYF TGTGCCAGCAGTCGGCAGCGCCTTGTCTACGAGCAGTACTTC
- TRBJ1-1 TRBV7-2 - CASREPGLMNTEAFF TGTGCCAGCAGGGAACCGGGACTGATGAACACTGAAGCTTTCTTT
few TRBJ2-1 TRBV4-2 - CASSQDRPGSSYNEQFF TGTGCCAGCAGCCAAGATCGACCGGGGAGCTCCTACAATGAGCAGTTCTTC
- TRBJ2-5 TRBV7-2 - CASTNRQYQETQYF TGTGCCAGCACCAACCGACAGTACCAAGAGACCCAGTACTTC
- TRBJ1-5 TRBV6-1 TRBD1 CASRRDRGVSNQPQHF TGCGCCAGCAGGCGGGACAGGGGAGTTAGCAATCAGCCCCAGCATTTT
few TRBJ2-1 TRBV12-3/TRBV12-4 TRBD1 CASSPPGQGYNEQFF TGTGCCAGCAGTCCCCCGGGACAGGGGTACAATGAGCAGTTCTTC
- TRBJ2-1 TRBV5-1 TRBD1 CASSPATTGSEQFF TGCGCCAGCAGCCCGGCTACGACAGGGAGTGAGCAGTTCTTC
- TRBJ1-2 TRBV29-1 - CSVEEGLSDGYTF TGCAGCGTTGAAGAAGGGTTATCGGATGGCTACACCTTC
- TRBJ2-1 TRBV10-3 TRBD1 CAIGTEIYNEQFF TGTGCCATCGGGACAGAGATTTACAATGAGCAGTTCTTC
few TRBJ2-7 TRBV20-1 - CSAATSYYEQYF TGCAGTGCCGCCACTAGTTACTACGAGCAGTACTTC
- TRBJ1-5 TRBV7-2 - CASSLASINQPQHF TGTGCCAGCAGCCTAGCAAGCATCAATCAGCCCCAGCATTTT
- TRBJ2-5 TRBV6-5 - CASEGSGRETQYF TGTGCCAGCGAGGGCAGCGGGCGAGAGACCCAGTACTTC
- TRBJ1-5 TRBV6-1 TRBD1 CASSEGAGQPQHF TGTGCCAGCAGCGAGGGGGCCGGACAGCCCCAGCATTTT
- TRBJ2-3 TRBV7-2 TRBD1 CASSLVVTGGSDTQYF TGTGCCAGCAGCTTAGTTGTCACAGGGGGCTCAGATACGCAGTATTTT
- TRBJ2-7 TRBV7-2 - CASSTRGGASYEQYF TGTGCCAGCAGCACTAGGGGGGGGGCCTCCTACGAGCAGTACTTC
- TRBJ1-1 TRBV4-3 - CASSQDKEGWDTEAFF TGCGCCAGCAGCCAAGATAAGGAGGGCTGGGACACTGAAGCTTTCTTT
- TRBJ2-7 TRBV7-9 - CASSLGVGYVDEQYF TGTGCCAGCAGCTTAGGGGTAGGGTACGTCGATGAGCAGTACTTC
- TRBJ2-1 TRBV29-1 - CSVELSGSVYNEQFF TGCAGCGTTGAATTATCGGGTTCGGTGTACAATGAGCAGTTCTTC
- TRBJ1-5 TRBV7-9 - CASSFGGVPTNQPQHF TGTGCCAGCAGCTTTGGAGGGGTCCCGACTAATCAGCCTCAGCATTTT
- TRBJ2-7 TRBV6-1 - CASSEVGLLNPHEQYF TGTGCCAGCAGTGAAGTAGGGCTTCTAAACCCCCACGAGCAGTACTTC
- TRBJ2-7 TRBV10-3 - CAIRERTDSYEQYF TGTGCCATCAGGGAGAGGACAGACTCCTACGAGCAGTACTTC
- TRBJ2-7 TRBV20-1 - CSATLTGSSYEQYF TGCAGTGCTACCCTGACGGGCAGCTCCTACGAGCAGTACTTC
few TRBJ2-1 TRBV29-1 TRBD1 CSVQPTGGYSEQFF TGCAGCGTCCAACCGACAGGGGGCTATAGTGAGCAGTTCTTC
- TRBJ1-5 TRBV6-1 - CASSPYSGTNQPQHF TGTGCCAGCAGTCCCTATTCGGGGACCAATCAGCCCCAGCATTTT
once TRBJ2-5 TRBV28 - CASSYAGRRRKETQYF TGTGCCAGCAGCTATGCGGGGAGGAGAAGGAAAGAGACCCAGTACTTC
- TRBJ1-4 TRBV7-2 TRBD1 CASSLARDSTATNEKLFF TGTGCCAGCAGCTTAGCCCGGGACAGTACAGCAACTAATGAAAAACTGTTTTTT
- TRBJ2-1 TRBV20-1 - CSARALRGPYNEQFF TGCAGTGCTAGAGCCTTGCGGGGACCCTACAATGAGCAGTTCTTC
- TRBJ2-5 TRBV4-3 TRBD2 CASSRRLAGTYQETQYF TGCGCCAGCAGCCGACGACTAGCGGGGACTTACCAAGAGACCCAGTACTTC